These 16 T cell receptor beta chains originate from one sample sequenced in a study of blood T cell repertoires in COVID-19. Generated by immunoSEQ multiplex PCR, the TCRdb table keeps only in-frame clones and is missing some. The sample consists of some 200,000 clones, around nine tenths of them appearing once. Sequencing used peripheral blood. These receptors originate from a man aged 45-65 years with COVID-19, enrolled during active disease.

This clone was detected only once. J is TRBJ2-7 and V is TRBV11-2, with 7 bases fitting TRBD1. CDR1 is SGHAT and CDR2 is FQNNGV in the germline V gene. CDR3 length equals 14 residues. The V and J ends lost 1 base and 2 bases, in that order; junction bases with no gene match: 2. Written as DNA, the CDR3 is TGTGCCAGCAGCTTAGGGACAGGCCCCTACGAGCAGTACTTC. Translating it yields CASSLGTGPYEQYF.

The V and J genes are TRBV9 and TRBJ2-1; 8 bases fit TRBD1. J gave up 4 bases and V 0 bases, and 3 bases lay outside the gene matches. The germline CDR1 and CDR2 sequences are SGDLS and YYNGEE. This CDR3 is 15 amino acids long. The chain's CDR3 is CASSVDGQGYNEQFF. The CDR3 coding sequence is TGTGCCAGCAGCGTAGATGGACAGGGATACAATGAGCAGTTCTTC.

This chain links TRBV7-2 with TRBJ2-4; perhaps TRBD1 as D (5 bases). The V gene's germline CDR1 is SGHTA and CDR2 FQGNSA. The CDR3 has 15 residues. Deletions cut 1 base from V and 0 bases from J, with 7 bases between. CDR3 in amino acids: CASSLGGIAKNIQYF. As DNA, the CDR3 is TGTGCCAGCAGCTTAGGGGGCATAGCCAAAAACATTCAGTACTTC.

The chain uses TRBV9 and TRBJ2-7, with 9 bases matching TRBD2. The germline CDR1 and CDR2 sequences are SGDLS and YYNGEE. V shed 3 bases, J shed 4 bases, and the junction held 8 bases outside the gene matches. This CDR3 is built from 15 residues. This CDR3 is CASSAAAGGVYEQYF. For the CDR3, the DNA is TGTGCCAGCAGCGCGGCAGCGGGAGGAGTATACGAGCAGTACTTC.

The chain has TRBV19 and TRBJ2-2, with 7 nucleotides matching TRBD1. The V and J ends lost 2 bases and 2 bases, in that order; junction bases with no gene match: 8. Germline V CDR1 and CDR2: LNHDA, SQIVND (reference sequence). There are 17 residues in the CDR3. CDR3 DNA sequence: TGTGCCAGTAGTATAAGGGTCGGGACAGACAACACCGGGGAGCTGTTTTTT. Its protein product is CASSIRVGTDNTGELFF.

This clone occurred once. The chain couples TRBV27 to TRBJ1-1; 8 positions agree with TRBD1. The CDR3 runs to 16 residues. Germline trimming cut 1 base from V and 0 bases from J; bases unmatched to any gene: 4. Germline CDR1 reads MNHEY; CDR2 reads SMNVEV (reference sequence). This CDR3 reads CASSLYQGALNTEAFF. CDR3 DNA: TGTGCCAGCAGTTTATATCAGGGGGCCTTGAACACTGAAGCTTTCTTT.

DNA for the CDR3: TGCGCCAGCAGCTCCGGGGGAACGAACACCGGGGAGCTGTTTTTT. Its translation: CASSSGGTNTGELFF. This rearrangement joins TRBV5-1 to TRBJ2-2; TRBD2 might be the D (6 bases). Trimming stripped 3 bases from V and 0 bases from J, with 9 bases between. This CDR3 comprises 15 residues. Looked up from germline, CDR1 is SGHRS and CDR2 is YFSETQ.

This clone is a singleton in its sample. The chain carries TRBV9 and TRBJ2-1, with D possibly being TRBD1 (6 bases). This CDR3 contains 13 residues. Trimming pared 2 bases from V and 9 bases from J, leaving 12 bases between. CDR1 is SGDLS, CDR2 YYNGEE, per germline. CDR3 sequence reads: CASSVPGTTEQFF. DNA of the CDR3: TGTGCCAGCAGCGTGCCCGGGACAACTGAGCAGTTCTTC.

The genes are TRBV3-1 (or the pseudogene TRBV3-2) and TRBJ1-3, with TRBD1 matching 7 bases. This CDR3 spans 16 amino acids. V shed 4 bases and J 2 bases; nucleotides not matched to a gene: 8. The V gene's germline CDR1 is LGHDT and CDR2 YNNKEL (reference sequence). Written as DNA, the CDR3 is TGTGCCAGCAGCCCCCGCCGACAGGGCGCTGGAAACACCATATATTTT. It encodes CASSPRRQGAGNTIYF.

The chain links TRBV28 to TRBJ1-1; 8 bases are shared with TRBD1. CDR1 is MDHEN, CDR2 SYDVKM, per germline. With 6 bases clipped from V and 8 bases from J, the junction kept 11 bases outside the gene matches. This CDR3 region has 14 residues. CDR3 residues: CASSRGQGAREAFF. CDR3 sequence (DNA): TGTGCCAGCAGCCGCGGCCAGGGGGCGAGAGAAGCTTTCTTT.

The chain joins TRBV19 to TRBJ1-2, with D possibly matching TRBD1 (6 bases). CDR1 and CDR2 from the germline V gene are LNHDA and SQIVND (reference sequence). Between the trimmed V and J ends, which lost 1 base and 5 bases, there was a span of 8 bases. The CDR3 is made up of 13 amino acids. The CDR3 here is CASSIGGGYGYTF. The CDR3 DNA reads as TGTGCCAGTAGTATAGGAGGGGGATATGGCTACACCTTC.

This rearrangement joins TRBV5-4 to TRBJ2-1, with 9 bases identical to TRBD2. CDR1 and CDR2 (germline): SGHNT, YYREEE (reference sequence). V was clipped by 4 bases and J by 7 bases; unmatched bases: 9. This CDR3 is 15 amino acids long. The CDR3 DNA is TGTGCCAGCAGCCGACAACCTAGCGGGGCTAATGAGCAGTTCTTC. This codes for CASSRQPSGANEQFF.

The V and J genes are TRBV7-3 and TRBJ2-7, with a tentative D call TRBD1 (7 bases). V lost 5 bases and J lost 6, with 23 bases in between. This CDR3 has 16 residues. Per germline, CDR1 SGHTA and CDR2 FQGTGA. CDR3 DNA sequence: TGTGCCAGCAGCCTCCAGGGGGGTAATTTGTTTAGCGAGCAGTACTTC. This gives the protein CASSLQGGNLFSEQYF.

The chain couples TRBV28 to TRBJ1-4; 7 nucleotides agree with TRBD1. Germline assignment: CDR1 MDHEN and CDR2 SYDVKM. Trimming took 6 bases from V and 0 from J; bases not matched to a gene: 7. The CDR3 is made up of 16 amino acids. The CDR3 nucleotides are TGTGCCAGCAGATCGGACAGGACCTCAACTAATGAAAAACTGTTTTTT. Translating it yields CASRSDRTSTNEKLFF.

The chain uses TRBV21-1 and TRBJ2-7; the DNA was not compared with TRBD1, the D call given in the table. TRBV21-1 is annotated as a pseudogene. This CDR3 is built from 18 residues. The CDR3: CASSNEDRGLGCYYEQYF. The CDR3 bases are TGTGCCAGCAGCAATGAGGACAGGGGGCTCGGTTGTTACTACGAGCAGTACTTC.

The chain employs TRBV2 and TRBJ1-6; tentative D call: TRBD1 (5 bases). Germline V lookup: CDR1 SNHLY, CDR2 FYNNEI. V was cut by 8 bases and J by 6 bases, with 14 bases left in between. The CDR3 totals 14 residues. The CDR3 reads CASGGEGRNSPLHF. DNA of the CDR3: TGTGCCAGCGGAGGGGAGGGGCGTAATTCACCCCTCCACTTT.